The rows below give T cell receptor beta chains drawn from one sample of a study of T cell responses to AZD1222 COVID-19 vaccine. Sequenced by immunoSEQ multiplex PCR; TCRdb stores in-frame clones only, minus some. The repertoire holds 150,000 or so clones, approximately 87% seen once, with 5% to 6% in the top ten. Sequencing was performed on peripheral blood, taken on day 0 of MenACWY control vaccination. These receptors originate from an adult in good health. Both conserved end residues are part of each CDR3. Each record gives: CDR3 DNA, CDR3 protein, V gene, D gene, clone size, CDR3 length, J gene. A D gene is named only where the DNA matches it firmly. Expanded clones are given a class, and other clones once, few, many or no size at all.

TGTGCCATCAACCCGATTAGCGGGGCGGGTGTGAATGAGCAGTTCTTC CAINPISGAGVNEQFF TRBV28 TRBD2 . 16 TRBJ2-1
TGTGCCAGCAGCTTTATTACTTCGGAGACCCAGTACTTC CASSFITSETQYF TRBV11-2 . few 13 TRBJ2-5
TGTGCCAGTAGTACCCGGACCTATCCCACTAATGAAAAACTGTTTTTT CASSTRTYPTNEKLFF TRBV19 . . 16 TRBJ1-4
TGCGCCAGCAGCCCTGGGGATATAGAGACCCAGTACTTC CASSPGDIETQYF TRBV5-1 . . 13 TRBJ2-5
TGTGCCAGCAGTCTCGTCGACAGGAACTCTGGCTACACCTTC CASSLVDRNSGYTF TRBV28 . . 14 TRBJ1-2
TGTGCCAGCAGCGCAAACAGGGGGGGATTACACCAAGAGACCCAGTACTTC CASSANRGGLHQETQYF TRBV7-2 . . 17 TRBJ2-5
TGTGCCAGCAGCATACAAAGTCAGCCCCAGCATTTT CASSIQSQPQHF TRBV13 . . 12 TRBJ1-5
TGTGCCAGCAGCCAAGCCGGTGGTGCTGAAAAACTGTTTTTT CASSQAGGAEKLFF TRBV4-2 . . 14 TRBJ1-4
TGTGCCAGCAGTGAATTGCAACCGGGATTACTGAGGGACTACGAGCAGTACTTC CASSELQPGLLRDYEQYF TRBV6-1 . . 18 TRBJ2-7
TGTGCCAGCAGTGAAGCGCTAACGGGAAGTTCACCCCTCCACTTT CASSEALTGSSPLHF TRBV6-1 . . 15 TRBJ1-6
TGTGCCAGCAGCTTAAGGTTCAGCACAGATACGCAGTATTTT CASSLRFSTDTQYF TRBV7-2 . . 14 TRBJ2-3
TGTGCCAGCAGCCGACAGGTTGACACTGAAGCTTTCTTT CASSRQVDTEAFF TRBV7-9 . . 13 TRBJ1-1
TGTGCCAGCAGTTTACTTTTTGGTGAAAAACTGTTTTTT CASSLLFGEKLFF TRBV27 . . 13 TRBJ1-4
TGTGCCAGCAGTTCACCAGCCGGGACAGAGAATTCACCCCTCCACTTT CASSSPAGTENSPLHF TRBV28 TRBD1 once 16 TRBJ1-6
TGTGCCAGCAGTTCCCGGGTGGGGGCATACGAGCAGTACTTC CASSSRVGAYEQYF TRBV27 . . 14 TRBJ2-7
TGTGCCACCGAGGGGGGCCCTGGGGCCAACGTCCTGACTTTC CATEGGPGANVLTF TRBV24-1 . . 14 TRBJ2-6
TGTGCCAGCTCCCACAGGGACAGTAATCAGCCCCAGCATTTT CASSHRDSNQPQHF TRBV18 TRBD1 . 14 TRBJ1-5
TGCGCCAGCTCCCAAGGTAGGCCAGGGAATCAGCCCCAGCATTTT CASSQGRPGNQPQHF TRBV4-1 . . 15 TRBJ1-5
TGTGCCAGCAGCCCACCCGGGACTAGCGGGAGGAGGTACTTC CASSPPGTSGRRYF TRBV7-2 TRBD2 . 14 TRBJ2-7
TGCGCCAGCAGCCCTATCAGCGGGAGTCTCTACGAGCAGTACTTC CASSPISGSLYEQYF TRBV5-1 TRBD2 . 15 TRBJ2-7
TGTGCCAGCAGCGCTAGGACCACACGGAACGAAAAACTGTTTTTT CASSARTTRNEKLFF TRBV2 . . 15 TRBJ1-4
TGTGCCAGCAGTTCGAATCTGGGTATTAACTATGGCTACACCTTC CASSSNLGINYGYTF TRBV25-1 . . 15 TRBJ1-2
TGTGCCAGCAGCGTAGGACCTAGCGGGGGTGCCAAAAACATTCAGTACTTC CASSVGPSGGAKNIQYF TRBV9 TRBD2 . 17 TRBJ2-4
TGTGCCAGCAGTGACCCCGGGAGGGATGAGCAGTTCTTC CASSDPGRDEQFF TRBV6-6 TRBD2 few 13 TRBJ2-1
TGTGCCAGCAGTGAAGGGGTCGATTTTAACTATGGCTACACCTTC CASSEGVDFNYGYTF TRBV6-1 . . 15 TRBJ1-2
TGTGCCAGCAGCGGCGGGGACTACGAGCAGTACTTC CASSGGDYEQYF TRBV9 . once 12 TRBJ2-7
TGTGCCAGCAGTATAGGGGGCTTCTCCTACAATGAGCAGTTCTTC CASSIGGFSYNEQFF TRBV3-1/TRBV3-2 TRBD1 . 15 TRBJ2-1
TGTGCCAGCAGCTTGCGACAGAGTAATGAAAAACTGTTTTTT CASSLRQSNEKLFF TRBV5-4 . . 14 TRBJ1-4
TGCGCCAGCAGCCAAGATTCCCCCACCTACAATGAGCAGTTCTTC CASSQDSPTYNEQFF TRBV4-3 . . 15 TRBJ2-1
TGTGCCAGCACTTATACGGGGACAGATACGCAGTATTTT CASTYTGTDTQYF TRBV11-2 . . 13 TRBJ2-3
TGCGCCAGCAGCATCGTGGGGGAAAAACTGTTTTTT CASSIVGEKLFF TRBV5-1 . . 12 TRBJ1-4
TGTGCCAGCAGCGTAGGACTAGCTCCTTCAACTAGCACAGATACGCAGTATTTT CASSVGLAPSTSTDTQYF TRBV9 TRBD2 . 18 TRBJ2-3
TGTGCCAGCTCCGTGGTCCCAGGGGGTAATTCACCCCTCCACTTT CASSVVPGGNSPLHF TRBV18 TRBD1 . 15 TRBJ1-6
TGTGCCAGCAGTTTAGGGAGTCGTCGCTCCTATAATTCACCCCTCCACTTT CASSLGSRRSYNSPLHF TRBV28 . . 17 TRBJ1-6
TGTGCCAGCAGTGACTCCGGGGGGTCGGCAGATACGCAGTATTTT CASSDSGGSADTQYF TRBV6-4 TRBD2 . 15 TRBJ2-3
TGTGCCAGCAGCCATCCTAGGACTAGCGGGAGACCGAATAACAATGAGCAGTTCTTC CASSHPRTSGRPNNNEQFF TRBV11-2 TRBD2 . 19 TRBJ2-1